This T cell receptor beta chain was profiled in a study of metastatic and nonmetastatic thyroid tumors. Study details: Blood and tumor or nodule tissue repertoires from malignant and benign thyroid patients were compared. Overall study findings and caveats: Malignant thyroid tumors reportedly exceeded benign nodules significantly in TCR beta diversity, with the difference appearing in blood and tumor.

Using MiXCR, TCRdb re-called clones from the PCR reads. The table includes about 7,300 clones, around 19% detected once. Germline CDR1 reads SGHDT; CDR2 reads YYEEEE. Unmatched junction bases numbered 7, after V lost 4 bases and J lost 4 bases. CDR3 length: 16 residues. Nobody among the patients had been given any treatment before thyroid surgery. This clone was recorded at least ten times. Its antigen is not identified. This TCR was recovered from a female donor with papillary thyroid cancer or a benign thyroid nodule (not recorded which). Some clones in this sample may be carry-over from other donors' samples. What was sequenced was adjacent normal tissue. This rearrangement joins TRBV5-6 to TRBJ2-7; TRBD2 matches 14 bases. CDR3 coding DNA: TGTGCCAGCAGCCTTTTGACTAGCGGGAGGGGATACGAGCAGTACTTC. Translation: CASSLLTSGRGYEQYF.